The 17 T cell receptor beta chains presented below share a single source sample, sequenced in a study of blood T cell repertoires in COVID-19 (dated by TCRdb to 2020 to 2021). Libraries were built with the immunoSEQ multiplex PCR assay. Not all clones reach the TCRdb copy of this immuneACCESS table, which keeps in-frame sequences only. Checked studies attribute under half of the gap to unresolved V genes and leave the rest unexplained. The sample profile shows a few hundred thousand clones; around 87% of them were found once. Over 13% of the sample rests with the top ten. The sequenced sample was PBMCs or T cells enriched from blood (not recorded which). The receptor set was obtained from a man under 40 who had been exposed to COVID-19.

The rearrangement joins TRBV3-1 (or the pseudogene TRBV3-2) to TRBJ2-7; 8 nucleotides match TRBD1. The CDR3 covers 13 residues. Germline loops: CDR1 LGHDT, CDR2 YNNKEL (reference sequence). The V segment lost 6 bases and the J segment 7 bases; nucleotides outside the gene matches: 8. CDR3 residues: CASRTGGSYEQYF. CDR3 in DNA: TGTGCCAGCAGAACAGGGGGATCGTATGAGCAGTACTTC.

The rearrangement links TRBV5-5 to TRBJ2-5; D is perhaps TRBD2 (7 bases). CDR1 is SGHKS, CDR2 YYEKEE, per germline (reference sequence). V was shortened by 6 bases and J by 4 bases, with 16 bases between the two germline ends. The CDR3 sequence is 14 residues long. CDR3 in DNA: TGTGCCAGCACCCCGAGAGGGGGGGTAGAGACCCAGTACTTC. As protein: CASTPRGGVETQYF.

The chain is built from TRBV6-1 and TRBJ2-1, with D perhaps matching TRBD1 (5 bases). The CDR3 consists of 15 residues. Looked up from germline, CDR1 is MNHNS and CDR2 is SASEGT. V lost 2 bases to trimming and J lost 2 bases, with 10 bases between them. As DNA, the CDR3 is TGTGCCAGCAGTGAAATTGACAGTACCTACAATGAGCAGTTCTTC. Its translation: CASSEIDSTYNEQFF.

DNA of the CDR3: TGTGCCAGCACCCTGGGGCGGGGGATGAACACCGGGGAGCTGTTTTTT. Amino acids: CASTLGRGMNTGELFF. This chain uses TRBV5-4 with TRBJ2-2; 7 positions match TRBD2. Germline values: CDR1 SGHNT, CDR2 YYREEE (reference sequence). The CDR3 sequence is 16 residues long. V gave up 6 bases and J gave up 1 base; unmatched junction bases: 9.

The V and J genes are TRBV19 and TRBJ1-2; 8 nucleotides match TRBD1. The CDR3 spans 12 residues. V shed 8 bases, J shed 5 bases, and the junction held 4 bases outside the gene matches. Germline assignment: CDR1 LNHDA and CDR2 SQIVND (reference sequence). This CDR3 is CASRDRLYGYTF. The CDR3 nucleotides are TGTGCCAGTCGGGACAGGCTATATGGCTACACCTTC.

CDR3 protein: CASGLVQGRGIRQDPKNYGYTF. The CDR3 coding sequence is TGTGCTAGTGGTTTGGTACAAGGCAGGGGGATCAGGCAAGACCCCAAAAACTATGGCTACACCTTC. V usage is TRBV12-5 and J usage is TRBJ1-2; 7 bases are shared with TRBD1. The CDR3 has 22 residues. Germline CDR1 is LGHNT and CDR2 is FRNRAP. J gave up 2 bases and V 0 bases, and 24 bases lay outside the gene matches.

The gene calls are TRBV4-2 and TRBJ2-6; 9 nucleotides line up with TRBD1. The CDR3 totals 18 residues. The V gene end was trimmed by 1 base and the J gene end by 0 bases; junction bases not matched to a gene: 4. Germline lookup yields CDR1 LGHNA and CDR2 YNFKEQ. CDR3 loop: CASSQGAGQGSGANVLTF. The CDR3 bases are TGTGCCAGCAGCCAAGGCGCGGGACAGGGCTCTGGGGCCAACGTCCTGACTTTC.

This clone was found a few times. The V gene is TRBV19, the J gene TRBJ2-5; TRBD2 might be the D (6 bases). The CDR3 runs to 16 residues. Trimming pared 3 bases from V and 2 bases from J, leaving 16 bases between. Germline V lookup: CDR1 LNHDA, CDR2 SQIVND (reference sequence). DNA for the CDR3: TGTGCCAGTAGTATGGGAGGAGTTGCCTCACAAGAGACCCAGTACTTC. Its protein is CASSMGGVASQETQYF.

The chain combines TRBV12-5 with TRBJ1-5; 7 bases match TRBD1. V was pared by 0 bases and J by 5 bases, with 7 bases of the junction left unmatched. Germline CDR1 reads LGHNT; CDR2 reads FRNRAP. The CDR3 extends over 16 amino acids. CDR3 sequence (DNA): TGTGCTAGTGGTTTGGTACTTGGGACAGCCTATCAGCCCCAGCATTTT. Residues: CASGLVLGTAYQPQHF.

CDR3 amino acids: CASSLEQVNYGYTF. The DNA of the CDR3 is TGTGCCAGCAGCTTGGAGCAGGTCAACTATGGCTACACCTTC. The V gene is TRBV5-4, the J gene TRBJ1-2; D not certain. CDR1 SGHNT and CDR2 YYREEE come from the germline V gene (reference sequence). Trimming pared 0 bases from V and 2 bases from J, leaving 8 bases between. This CDR3 has 14 residues.

This clone has just a few counts. The chain joins TRBV5-1 to TRBJ1-2; 7 bases map to TRBD1. Germline trimming cut 4 bases from V and 6 bases from J; bases unmatched to any gene: 6. There are 13 residues in the CDR3. CDR1 and CDR2 from the germline V gene are SGHRS and YFSETQ. The CDR3 DNA follows: TGCGCCAGCAGCGTTGAGAGGGGGCATGGCTACACCTTC. Translating it yields CASSVERGHGYTF.

This chain connects TRBV28 to TRBJ2-7; D is uncertain. CDR1 and CDR2 (germline): MDHEN, SYDVKM. The CDR3 is 13 amino acids. The V gene lost 6 bases and the J gene lost 2 bases, with 11 bases spanning the gap. CDR3 region: CASRKTTTYEQYF. DNA for the CDR3: TGTGCCAGCAGGAAAACAACTACCTACGAGCAGTACTTC.

In DNA form, the CDR3 reads TGTGCCAGCAGCTTGGCCACGGGGACAGGGAATGAGCAGTTCTTC. This gives the protein CASSLATGTGNEQFF. V usage is TRBV5-6 and J usage is TRBJ2-1; 9 nucleotides align to TRBD1. CDR3 length equals 15 residues. V lost 0 bases to trimming and J lost 7 bases; unmatched junction nucleotides: 5. Germline V gene sequence: CDR1 SGHDT, CDR2 YYEEEE.

This chain joins TRBV6-4 and TRBJ1-6; D may be TRBD1 (5 bases). V lost 5 bases and J 7 bases, leaving 15 bases between the germline ends. Germline lookup yields CDR1 MRHNA and CDR2 SNTAGT. The CDR3 totals 15 residues. The CDR3 region has the DNA TGTGCCAGCAGTAGATCGGGGGACCTCAATTCACCCCTCCACTTT. The encoded protein is CASSRSGDLNSPLHF.

The V and J genes are TRBV5-1 and TRBJ2-6; 9 bases map to TRBD1. CDR3 length: 18 amino acids. V gave up 1 base and J gave up 0 bases; unmatched junction bases: 5. Germline CDR1 reads SGHRS; CDR2 reads YFSETQ. The CDR3 DNA reads TGCGCCAGCAGCTTGACAGGGGGCTTAATCTCTGGGGCCAACGTCCTGACTTTC. Translation: CASSLTGGLISGANVLTF.

This clone was seen ten or more times. The J gene is TRBJ1-2, the V gene TRBV11-2; D call uncertain. The V and J ends lost 8 bases and 3 bases respectively, with 16 bases between them. Germline-derived CDR1 and CDR2 are SGHAT and FQNNGV. The CDR3 totals 14 residues. In nucleotides, the CDR3 is TGTGCCAGCTCCAGGTTTCCCACCGACTATGGCTACACCTTC. Translation: CASSRFPTDYGYTF.

V is TRBV3-1 (or the pseudogene TRBV3-2) and J is TRBJ2-7, with 9 positions matching TRBD1. Germline CDR1 is LGHDT and CDR2 is YNNKEL (reference sequence). The trim removed 4 bases at V and 1 base at J, leaving 5 bases unmatched. The length of the CDR3 is 15 residues. CDR3 sequence reads: CASSPGQGRSYEQYF. CDR3 sequence (DNA): TGTGCCAGCAGCCCCGGACAGGGGAGGTCCTACGAGCAGTACTTC.